In this sample, the clone carrying this T cell receptor beta chain turned up many times. Its cognate antigen is unknown. From RNA transcripts, TCR beta CDR3 regions were amplified. HTBI primers drove first-round RT-PCR of the TCR CDR3. TCRdb re-called the multiplex PCR reads through MiXCR, storing one row per CDR3 protein. Here the sample spans approximately 430,000 distinct CDR3 sequences, around 16% being singletons. Orbital computed tomography and thyroid ultrasound, together with serum TRAb and thyroxine and clinical symptoms, were used for diagnoses. This record comes from a study of T cells in Graves' hyperthyroidism and ophthalmopathy. The study, taken as a whole, reports: It was a median around 6 months before onset that the model predicted ophthalmopathy.

From germline, CDR1 is SGHAT and CDR2 FQNNGV. The CDR3 is 15 amino acids. Between the trimmed V and J ends, which lost 2 bases and 5 bases, there was a span of 15 bases. The source material was blood. This chain joins TRBV11-2 and TRBJ2-5, with D perhaps assigned TRBD1 or TRBD2 (6 bases each). The source of this sequence is a woman aged 18-29 years with Graves' hyperthyroidism. CDR3 loop: CASSLLTGSGETQYF. Written as DNA, the CDR3 is TGTGCCAGCAGCTTACTGACAGGAAGCGGGGAGACCCAGTACTTC.